These 24 T cell receptor beta chains were sequenced from one sample in a study of T cell changes during pregnancy in multiple sclerosis. Here immunoSEQ multiplex PCR was the method, and the copy in TCRdb shows in-frame clones only, minus some. The data contain about 79,000 clones, around 95% of them seen just once; the ten biggest clones take up around 0.75%. Here the sequenced sample was peripheral blood, taken in the second trimester of pregnancy. The receptors derive from a female donor in good health, enrolled as a control in a pregnancy study.

The V and J genes are TRBV30 and TRBJ1-2, with D hard to call. Germline V CDR1 and CDR2: GTSNPN, SVGIG (reference sequence). With 5 bases removed from V and 4 bases from J, the gap between germline ends came to 11 bases. CDR3 length: 12 residues. The CDR3, as DNA: TGTGCCTGGGAGGGAAACCCCTATGGCTACACCTTC. Its translation: CAWEGNPYGYTF.

The chain recombines TRBV9 with TRBJ2-5, with D possibly TRBD2 on 5 matching bases. The germline V gene encodes CDR1 SGDLS and CDR2 YYNGEE. The CDR3 length is 18 residues. Deletions cut 0 bases from V and 4 bases from J, with 22 bases between. CDR3 loop: CASSVGASTLLLGETQYF. In DNA, the CDR3 is TGTGCCAGCAGCGTAGGGGCTAGCACACTCCTCTTGGGAGAGACCCAGTACTTC. Drawing the rest from reference TRBV9 and TRBJ2-5, the complete variable domain is DSGVTQTPKHLITATGQRVTLRCSPRSGDLSVYWYQQSLDQGLQFLIQYYNGEERAKGNILERFSAQQFPDLHSELNLSSLELGDSALYFCASSVGASTLLLGETQYFGPGTRLLVL.

The V gene is TRBV7-9, the J gene TRBJ1-1; 7 positions agree with TRBD1. Trimming cost V 5 bases and J 3 bases; bases outside gene matches: 15. Looked up from germline, CDR1 is SEHNR and CDR2 is FQNEAQ (reference sequence). The CDR3 has 17 amino acids. CDR3 loop: CASSDLRRQTGHTEAFF. The CDR3 DNA sequence: TGTGCCAGCAGCGACCTCCGACGACAGACAGGGCACACTGAAGCTTTCTTT.

The gene calls are TRBV9 and TRBJ2-1; D is uncertain. This CDR3 contains 17 residues. V was pared by 1 base and J by 8 bases, with 22 bases between. The germline V gene has CDR1 SGDLS and CDR2 YYNGEE. Written as DNA, the CDR3 is TGTGCCAGCAGCGTACAGCATGGTGGATTCTCCCGGGATGAGCAGTTCTTC. Its translation is CASSVQHGGFSRDEQFF.

This chain links TRBV7-6 with TRBJ2-5, with 8 bases matching TRBD1. Germline V CDR1 and CDR2: SGHVS, FNYEAQ. CDR3 length: 13 amino acids. Trimming cost V 4 bases and J 5 bases; bases outside gene matches: 3. This chain's CDR3 is CASSSGQAETQYF. CDR3 in DNA: TGTGCCAGCAGCTCGGGACAGGCGGAGACCCAGTACTTC.

The chain is built from TRBV4-1 and TRBJ1-6; 8 bases map to TRBD1. V gave up 4 bases and J gave up 7 bases; unmatched junction bases: 12. The germline CDR1 and CDR2 sequences are MGHRA and YSYEKL. CDR3 length: 17 residues. This CDR3 is CASSLTSRTGRNSPLHF. In DNA, the CDR3 is TGCGCCAGCAGCCTGACGTCGAGGACAGGGAGAAATTCACCCCTCCACTTT.

This clone was recorded only once. This chain connects TRBV5-1 to TRBJ2-7, with no clear D. This CDR3 region has 12 residues. The ends were cut back, 3 bases at V and 0 bases at J, with 4 bases in the middle. CDR1 and CDR2 (germline): SGHRS, YFSETQ. CDR3 protein: CASSYSSYEQYF. CDR3 bases: TGCGCCAGCAGCTACAGCTCCTACGAGCAGTACTTC.

The chain has TRBV4-2 and TRBJ2-3; D perhaps matches TRBD2 (6 bases). The V and J ends lost 3 bases and 4 bases respectively, with 11 bases between them. The CDR3 runs 14 residues. Germline V gene data show CDR1 as LGHNA and CDR2 as YNFKEQ. The chain's CDR3 is CASSHGREADTQYF. The DNA of the CDR3 is TGTGCCAGCAGCCACGGTAGGGAGGCAGATACGCAGTATTTT.

The rearrangement links TRBV5-1 to TRBJ1-2; 9 positions match TRBD1. The V and J ends lost 0 bases and 4 bases, in that order; junction bases with no gene match: 7. The length of the CDR3 is 16 residues. In germline, CDR1 is SGHRS, CDR2 YFSETQ. The CDR3 sequence: CASSLDRGQEVYGYTF. CDR3 sequence (DNA): TGCGCCAGCAGCTTGGACAGGGGGCAGGAAGTCTATGGCTACACCTTC.

CDR3 region: CASKRSTEAFF. The CDR3 region has the DNA TGTGCCAGCAAAAGGAGCACTGAAGCTTTCTTT. The chain joins TRBV11-2 to TRBJ1-1; no reliable D call. Trimming shortened V by 7 bases and J by 4 bases, and 7 bases separated the two germline ends. The CDR3 runs to 11 residues. The V gene's germline CDR1 is SGHAT and CDR2 FQNNGV.

The V and J genes are TRBV6-6 and TRBJ1-1; no firm D call. The CDR3 is 12 amino acids. In germline, CDR1 is MNHNY, CDR2 SVGAGI (reference sequence). V was pared by 7 bases and J by 4 bases, with 10 bases between. CDR3 nucleotides: TGTGCCAGCATTCGGGATGGCACTGAAGCTTTCTTT. This gives the protein CASIRDGTEAFF.

The CDR3 loop reads CASSVSGQQQNTEAFF. Written as DNA, the CDR3 is TGCGCCAGCAGCGTATCGGGACAGCAACAGAACACTGAAGCTTTCTTT. The rearrangement joins TRBV5-1 to TRBJ1-1; the match to TRBD1 covers 7 bases. The V gene's germline CDR1 is SGHRS and CDR2 YFSETQ. The ends lost 4 bases at V and 1 base at J; junction bases unmatched: 10. The CDR3 loop spans 16 amino acids.

J is TRBJ2-7 and V is TRBV7-2; 11 bases fit TRBD2. The CDR3 totals 15 residues. J gave up 6 bases and V 5 bases, and 9 bases lay outside the gene matches. Per the germline V gene, CDR1 is SGHTA and CDR2 is FQGNSA. The CDR3 is CASSQDSGGASEQYF. The CDR3 coding sequence is TGTGCCAGCAGCCAAGATAGCGGGGGGGCATCCGAGCAGTACTTC.

The CDR3: CASSVSGQPGGVYGYTF. The CDR3 nucleotides read TGTGCCAGCAGCGTCTCGGGACAGCCCGGTGGGGTCTATGGCTACACCTTC. This chain links TRBV7-3 with TRBJ1-2; the match to TRBD1 covers 7 bases. This CDR3 has 17 amino acids. V was clipped by 5 bases and J by 4 bases; unmatched bases: 16. Per the germline V gene, CDR1 is SGHTA and CDR2 is FQGTGA.

The chain has TRBV19 and TRBJ2-1, with a possible D match to TRBD2 (6 bases). Deletions cut 5 bases from V and 4 bases from J, with 15 bases between. There are 15 residues in the CDR3. CDR1 is LNHDA and CDR2 is SQIVND in the germline V gene (reference sequence). The CDR3 nucleotides read TGTGCCAGTAGTGTTCGACTAGGAGGGTACAATGAGCAGTTCTTC. It is translated as CASSVRLGGYNEQFF.

The J gene is TRBJ1-4, the V gene TRBV13, with D possibly TRBD1 on 6 matching bases. The V gene's germline CDR1 is PRHDT and CDR2 FYEKMQ (reference sequence). The CDR3 has 15 residues. Trimming took 4 bases from V and 6 from J, leaving 15 bases between them. CDR3 DNA: TGTGCCAGCAGCTCACAACAGGGTGGATATGAAAAACTGTTTTTT. Translated: CASSSQQGGYEKLFF. Combining the CDR3 with reference TRBV13 and TRBJ1-4 gives the whole variable domain AAGVIQSPRHLIKEKRETATLKCYPIPRHDTVYWYQQGPGQDPQFLISFYEKMQSDKGSIPDRFSAQQFSDYHSELNMSSLELGDSALYFCASSSQQGGYEKLFFGSGTQLSVL.

The genes are TRBV5-1 and TRBJ1-1, with D possibly matching TRBD1 (5 bases). The CDR3 sequence is 15 residues long. V lost 0 bases, J lost 2 bases, and 11 bases lay in between. The V gene's germline CDR1 is SGHRS and CDR2 YFSETQ. CDR3 nucleotides: TGCGCCAGCAGCTTGGGATTTGGGACTAACACTGAAGCTTTCTTT. This gives the protein CASSLGFGTNTEAFF.

This clone was found once. The rearrangement joins TRBV19 to TRBJ2-7; TRBD1 aligns across 7 bases. Trimming at V came to 5 bases and at J to 0 bases, leaving 7 bases not matched to a gene. Germline V CDR1 and CDR2: LNHDA, SQIVND (reference sequence). This CDR3 contains 15 residues. CDR3 loop: CASSSGTASSYEQYF. The CDR3 coding sequence is TGTGCCAGTAGTTCCGGGACAGCTTCCTCCTACGAGCAGTACTTC.

The table lists this clone with a few counts. The chain recombines TRBV9 with TRBJ2-5; tentative D call: TRBD1 (7 bases). This CDR3 comprises 16 residues. V was cut by 0 bases and J by 1 base, with 13 bases left in between. Germline V gives CDR1 SGDLS, CDR2 YYNGEE. CDR3 DNA: TGTGCCAGCAGCGTAGAAACCCAGGGGGGCCAAGAGACCCAGTACTTC. It specifies CASSVETQGGQETQYF.

This chain connects TRBV30 to TRBJ2-6; D is unclear. This CDR3 has 14 residues. Germline CDR1 is GTSNPN and CDR2 is SVGIG (reference sequence). Trimming cost V 1 base and J 0 bases, with 4 bases left between them. CDR3: CAWSDGSGANVLTF. The CDR3 nucleotides are TGTGCCTGGAGTGACGGCTCTGGGGCCAACGTCCTGACTTTC.

The CDR3, as DNA: TGTGCCAGCAGCTCGGGGGGCCGGGTCCAAGAGACCCAGTACTTC. Its translation is CASSSGGRVQETQYF. The V and J genes are TRBV5-8 and TRBJ2-5; D possibly corresponds to TRBD2 (7 bases). The CDR3 length is 15 residues. Germline V lookup: CDR1 SGHTS, CDR2 YDEGEE. The V end was cut by 3 bases, the J end by 1 base, with 13 bases between.

The chain combines TRBV30 with TRBJ2-5; 11 nucleotides align to TRBD2. Germline V gene lookup returns CDR1 GTSNPN and CDR2 SVGIG (reference sequence). The CDR3 consists of 15 residues. With V trimmed by 2 bases and J by 5 bases, 7 bases remained unmatched. The CDR3 nucleotides read TGTGCCTGGAGTTGGATAGCGGGGGGGATGGAGACCCAGTACTTC. Translation: CAWSWIAGGMETQYF. Variable domain in full (rest from reference TRBV30 and TRBJ2-5): SQTIHQWPATLVQPVGSPLSLECTVEGTSNPNLYWYRQAAGRGLQLLFYSVGIGQISSEVPQNLSASRPQDRQFILSSKKLLLSDSGFYLCAWSWIAGGMETQYFGPGTRLLVL.

The count of this clone is one. The chain couples TRBV5-1 to TRBJ1-6; D possibly corresponds to TRBD1 (6 bases). From germline, CDR1 is SGHRS and CDR2 YFSETQ. The CDR3 sequence is 17 residues long. The V end lost 0 bases, the J end lost 6 bases, and 16 bases lay between the germline ends. The CDR3 DNA follows: TGCGCCAGCAGCTTGGAACTCGTGGGGGCTTTTAATTCACCCCTCCACTTT. It is translated as CASSLELVGAFNSPLHF.

The chain joins TRBV19 to TRBJ2-1; 9 bases are shared with TRBD1. With 4 bases clipped from V and 3 bases from J, the junction kept 4 bases outside the gene matches. This CDR3 has 15 residues. Germline-derived CDR1 and CDR2 are LNHDA and SQIVND (reference sequence). CDR3 nucleotides: TGTGCCAGTAGTACACAGGGGGCGTACTACAATGAGCAGTTCTTC. Protein sequence: CASSTQGAYYNEQFF.